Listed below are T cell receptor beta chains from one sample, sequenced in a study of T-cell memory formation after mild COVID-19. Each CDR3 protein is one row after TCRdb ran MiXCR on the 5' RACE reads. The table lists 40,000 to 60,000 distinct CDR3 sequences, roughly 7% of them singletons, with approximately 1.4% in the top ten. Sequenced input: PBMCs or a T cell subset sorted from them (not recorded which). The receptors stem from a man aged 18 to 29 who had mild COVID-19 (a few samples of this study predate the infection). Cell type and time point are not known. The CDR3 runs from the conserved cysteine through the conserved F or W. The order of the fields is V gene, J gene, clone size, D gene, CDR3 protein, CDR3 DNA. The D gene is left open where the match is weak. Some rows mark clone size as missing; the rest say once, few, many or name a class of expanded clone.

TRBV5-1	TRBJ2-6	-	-	CASSFSFAAGQGSGANVLTF	TGCGCCAGCAGCTTTAGTTTTGCGGCAGGGCAAGGCTCTGGGGCCAACGTCCTGACTTTC
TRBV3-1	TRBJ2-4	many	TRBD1	CASSQDMGQGNIQYF	TGTGCCAGCAGCCAAGATATGGGACAGGGAAACATTCAGTACTTC
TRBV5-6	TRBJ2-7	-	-	CASSLGQSYEQYF	TGTGCCAGCAGCTTGGGACAGAGCTACGAGCAGTACTTC
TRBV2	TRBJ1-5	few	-	CASGPGSNQPQHF	TGTGCCAGCGGTCCGGGGAGCAATCAGCCCCAGCATTTT
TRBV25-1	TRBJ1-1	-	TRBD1	CASSDPGTGETEAFF	TGTGCCAGCAGTGACCCCGGGACAGGGGAGACTGAAGCTTTCTTT
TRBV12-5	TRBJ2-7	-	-	CASGLTRGHEQYF	TGTGCTAGTGGTTTGACTAGGGGCCACGAGCAGTACTTC
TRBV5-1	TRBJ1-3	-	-	CASSLDLLRSGNTIYF	TGCGCCAGCAGCTTGGACCTCCTCCGCTCTGGAAACACCATATATTTT
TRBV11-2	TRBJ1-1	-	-	CASRSDENTEAFF	TGTGCCAGCAGGTCCGACGAGAACACTGAAGCTTTCTTT
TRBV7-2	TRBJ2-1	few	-	CASSDQGRAYNEQFF	TGTGCCAGCAGCGACCAAGGCAGGGCCTACAATGAGCAGTTCTTC
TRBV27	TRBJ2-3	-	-	CASSLWSSSDTQYF	TGTGCCAGCAGTTTATGGTCCAGCTCAGATACGCAGTATTTT
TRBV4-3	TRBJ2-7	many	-	CASSQVLEGEQYF	TGCGCCAGCAGCCAAGTACTGGAAGGCGAGCAGTACTTC
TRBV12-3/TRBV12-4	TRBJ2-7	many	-	CASSPGTTYEQYF	TGTGCCAGCAGTCCAGGGACCACCTACGAGCAGTACTTC
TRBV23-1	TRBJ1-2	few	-	CASSPEGNYGYTF	TGCGCCAGCAGTCCCGAGGGGAACTATGGCTACACCTTC
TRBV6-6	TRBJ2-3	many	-	CASSLVVDTQYF	TGTGCCAGCAGTTTAGTGGTAGATACGCAGTATTTT
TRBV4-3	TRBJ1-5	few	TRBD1	CASSQDTGGNQPQHF	TGCGCCAGCAGCCAAGATACAGGGGGGAATCAGCCCCAGCATTTT
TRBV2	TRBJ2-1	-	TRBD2	CASRASSGGLLEQFF	TGTGCCAGCAGGGCGTCTAGCGGGGGTCTGTTGGAGCAGTTCTTC
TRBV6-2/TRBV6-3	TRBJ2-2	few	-	CASSATQVGELFF	TGTGCCAGCAGTGCGACTCAGGTCGGGGAGCTGTTTTTT
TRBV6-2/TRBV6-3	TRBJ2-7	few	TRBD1	CASRPRGQGNYEQYF	TGTGCCAGCAGACCAAGAGGACAGGGAAATTACGAGCAGTACTTC
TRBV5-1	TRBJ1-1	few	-	CASSSNSGGGTEAFF	TGCGCCAGCAGCTCGAACTCGGGTGGGGGGACTGAAGCTTTCTTT
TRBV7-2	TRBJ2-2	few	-	CASSSLVGATGELFF	TGTGCCAGCAGCTCGCTCGTAGGGGCCACCGGGGAGCTGTTTTTT
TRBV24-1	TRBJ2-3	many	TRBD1	CATSAGQGSADTQYF	TGTGCCACCAGTGCGGGACAGGGGAGCGCAGATACGCAGTATTTT
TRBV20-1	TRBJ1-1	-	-	CSARRILRDTEAFF	TGCAGTGCTAGAAGGATACTCAGGGACACTGAAGCTTTCTTT
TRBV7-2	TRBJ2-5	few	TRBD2	CASSKTSGGQETQYF	TGTGCCAGCAGCAAGACTAGCGGGGGACAAGAGACCCAGTACTTC
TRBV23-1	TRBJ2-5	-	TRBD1	CASGYRGYETQYF	TGCGCCAGCGGCTACAGGGGGTATGAGACCCAGTACTTC
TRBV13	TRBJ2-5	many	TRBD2	CASSLRGGAETQYF	TGTGCCAGCAGCTTACGCGGGGGGGCCGAGACCCAGTACTTC
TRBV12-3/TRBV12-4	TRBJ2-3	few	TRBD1	CASRFYGTGKTDTQYF	TGTGCCAGCAGATTTTACGGGACAGGGAAGACAGATACGCAGTATTTT
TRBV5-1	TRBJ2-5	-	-	CASSLLLDQETQYF	TGCGCCAGCAGCTTGTTACTAGATCAGGAGACCCAGTACTTC
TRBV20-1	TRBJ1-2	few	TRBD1	CSARRDRGLNGYTF	TGCAGTGCTAGACGGGACAGGGGGTTAAATGGCTACACCTTC